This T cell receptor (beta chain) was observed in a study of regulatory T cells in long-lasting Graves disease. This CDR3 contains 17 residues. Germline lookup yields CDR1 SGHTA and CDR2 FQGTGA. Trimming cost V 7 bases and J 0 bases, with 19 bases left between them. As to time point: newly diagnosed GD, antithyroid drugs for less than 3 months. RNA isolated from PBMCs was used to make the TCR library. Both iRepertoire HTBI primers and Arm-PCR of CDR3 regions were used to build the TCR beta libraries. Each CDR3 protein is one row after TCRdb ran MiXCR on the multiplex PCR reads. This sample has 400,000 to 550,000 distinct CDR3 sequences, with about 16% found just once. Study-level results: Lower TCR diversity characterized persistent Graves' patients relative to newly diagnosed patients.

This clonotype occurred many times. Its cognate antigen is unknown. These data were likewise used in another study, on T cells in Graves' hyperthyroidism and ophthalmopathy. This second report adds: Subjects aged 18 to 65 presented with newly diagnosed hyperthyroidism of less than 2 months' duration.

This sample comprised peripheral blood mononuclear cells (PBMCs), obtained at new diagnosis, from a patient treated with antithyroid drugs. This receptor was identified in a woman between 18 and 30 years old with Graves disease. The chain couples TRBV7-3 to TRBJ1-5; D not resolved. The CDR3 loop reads CASNLRRETDSNQPQHF. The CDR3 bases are TGTGCCAGCAATCTAAGGAGGGAGACTGATAGCAATCAGCCCCAGCATTTT.